This TCR beta chain derives from a study of blood T cells in healthy people across ages (dated by TCRdb to 2013 to 2016). Concerning the study at large: In model experiments, template switching captured roughly one uniquely barcoded TCR beta cDNA molecule for every two T cells. The study measured age-related changes in TCR beta repertoire diversity using deep sequencing normalized with unique cDNA molecular identifiers. The donors were divided into four age groups: young (average roughly 15 years), middle-aged (about 40), aged (approximately 64) and long-lived (approximately 74). To avoid experimental bias, donors of different ages were randomly spread across the sequencing lanes. For two donors (one aged 18 to 29 and one aged 80 or older), the study analyzed two additional independent replicas of 1 million unique cDNA reads from the same blood draw. The study at large found these results: Donor CMV infection status was unknown, potentially confounding age-related changes in expanded clonotypes. Compared with the aged group, the long-lived group had more naive CD4+ T cells, fewer expanded clones and increased TCR diversity, a pattern suggesting age selection. The percentage of naive T cells measured by flow cytometry correlated strongly with observed TCR beta diversity. Observed TCR beta diversity per million T cells fell roughly linearly with age, and a significant reduction was already apparent by age approximately 41. Estimates of total diversity from one million sequenced T cells were regarded as lower bounds and underestimates. Because profiling used bulk unsorted PBMCs, naive and antigen-experienced compartments could not be compared conclusively.

This clonotype turned up a few times. This receptor's antigen is unknown. Base qualities were left out, and no much larger clone turns up one base away. Donors were a few dozen systemically healthy Caucasian individuals from Russia aged roughly 6 to 90 years. Each donor gave 8 to 10 milliliters of peripheral blood, drawn into EDTA-treated Vacutainer tubes. Ficoll-Paque density-gradient centrifugation was used to isolate PBMCs, with at least 7 million obtained per sample. Total RNA, at least 6 micrograms per sample, was extracted from PBMCs with Trizol reagent. The percentages of naive CD45RAhigh/CD27high T cells were determined by flow cytometry on a PBMC aliquot from every donor. The CDR3 numbers 15 residues from cysteine through phenylalanine. The read is trimmed to its CDR3 DNA, 45 bases read in frame from base 1. Reading the germline V gene (reference sequence) gives CDR1 DFQATT and CDR2 SNEGSKA. The germline V end is reduced by 6 bases and the J end by 8 bases; junction bases left unmatched: 11.

The receptor library was made with 5' RACE. Sequencer: Illumina HiSeq 2500. A second PCR of about 6 to 12 cycles was run with a J-beta primer mix and a sample-barcoded 5' primer. Each TCR beta cDNA molecule received a unique molecular identifier from a template-switch 5' adaptor carrying 12 random nucleotides. Each sample yielded at least 2.5 million CDR3-containing paired-end reads. All of the RNA was converted into first-strand cDNA using the Mint cDNA synthesis kit, with a TRBC-specific oligonucleotide serving as the primer. After uracil-DNA glycosylase treatment, a first 18-cycle PCR used universal primers M1SS and BC2_uni_R on all cDNA. On the authors' methods: For normalization, 1 million high-quality reads were randomly selected from each sample, with every read carrying a distinct molecular identifier. Reads sharing molecular identifiers were discarded rather than binned into consensus sequences. MiTCR, set to a Q25 quality threshold and the strictest error-elimination algorithm, was used for CDR3 identification, clonotype clustering and error correction. Lower-bound total TCR beta diversity was estimated with a nonparametric unseen species model using Euler transformation. The public reads were run again by TCRdb, first through fastp at Q25 and then through MiXCR, and only productive beta chains were kept. Every entry covers one CDR3 protein and lists the most common genes and DNA from its rows. These V and J calls originate from TCRdb's pipeline instead of the authors' own analysis. In this sample the table shows about 780,000 distinct CDR3 sequences, about 42% of which occur a single time. The ten largest make up 15% to 20% of the sample.

The receptor chain draws on TRBV20-1 and TRBJ2-3; the central 13 bases match TRBD2. The specimen was blood. The receptor was derived from a man aged 80 or over in good health. The DNA sequence is given as TGCAGTGCAAGGCCGGGACTAGCGGGATCAGCTACGCAGTATTTT. Its coded protein is CSARPGLAGSATQYF.